These 14 T cell receptor beta chains originate from one sample sequenced in a study of Ad26.COV2.S vaccination and SARS-CoV-2 variants. Method: immunoSEQ multiplex PCR; TCRdb's copy keeps in-frame clones and lacks some. Altogether more than 150,000 clones are present, 87% being singletons, with the ten largest covering approximately 6%. The input for sequencing was peripheral blood, taken after recovery from COVID-19. Receptors originate from a human donor who had recovered from COVID-19.

This clone was seen just once. The chain couples TRBV27 to TRBJ1-3; no clear D gene. Trimming took 2 bases from V and 0 from J, leaving 8 bases between them. The CDR3 covers 15 residues. Germline CDR1 reads MNHEY; CDR2 reads SMNVEV (reference sequence). CDR3: CASSLMVNSGNTIYF. The CDR3 coding sequence is TGTGCCAGCAGTTTAATGGTGAACTCTGGAAACACCATATATTTT.

This clone came up once. V and J are TRBV5-4 and TRBJ1-2; 10 bases line up with TRBD1. Germline values: CDR1 SGHNT, CDR2 YYREEE (reference sequence). V trimming: 3 bases; J trimming: 7 bases; junction bases outside the gene matches: 15. The CDR3 contains 17 residues. CDR3 DNA sequence: TGTGCCAGCAGCTCGATACCGGGACAGGGGCGTTCGAGTGGCTACACCTTC. Translation: CASSSIPGQGRSSGYTF.

This chain uses TRBV27 with TRBJ2-7; D ambiguous. The germline V gene has CDR1 MNHEY and CDR2 SMNVEV (reference sequence). This CDR3 comprises 15 residues. The ends were cut back, 4 bases at V and 0 bases at J, with 13 bases in the middle. The CDR3 reads CASSSRQHPSYEQYF. Here the CDR3 DNA reads TGTGCCAGCAGTTCACGTCAACACCCCTCCTACGAGCAGTACTTC.

The J gene is TRBJ1-4, the V gene TRBV6-5; no clear D gene. Germline CDR1 is MNHEY and CDR2 is SVGAGI. The CDR3 totals 13 residues. The ends were cut back, 5 bases at V and 8 bases at J, with 12 bases in the middle. Written as DNA, the CDR3 is TGTGCCAGCAGTCTACGTTTGGGGGAAAAACTGTTTTTT. This codes for CASSLRLGEKLFF.

CDR3 nucleotide sequence: TGTGCTAGTGGCGGACAGGGAGGCTACAATGAGCAGTTCTTC. Translated: CASGGQGGYNEQFF. The chain is built from TRBV12-5 and TRBJ2-1, with 8 bases lining up with TRBD1. This CDR3 spans 14 amino acids. The trim removed 6 bases at V and 3 bases at J, leaving 4 bases unmatched. CDR1 LGHNT and CDR2 FRNRAP come from the germline V gene.

The CDR3 is CASSFTKTGPMNTEAFF. The DNA of the CDR3 is TGTGCCAGCAGCTTCACCAAGACAGGACCTATGAACACTGAAGCTTTCTTT. The rearrangement joins TRBV5-6 to TRBJ1-1; possibly TRBD1 for D (6 bases). The germline V and J ends were trimmed by 2 bases and 0 bases, with 17 bases remaining between them. The CDR3 contains 17 residues. Germline V gene lookup returns CDR1 SGHDT and CDR2 YYEEEE.

This chain uses TRBV27 with TRBJ2-2; 9 nucleotides agree with TRBD2. Germline-derived CDR1 and CDR2 are MNHEY and SMNVEV (reference sequence). V was clipped by 10 bases and J by 5 bases; unmatched bases: 11. The CDR3 spans 15 residues. CDR3 protein: CATSGVAGGTGELFF. For the CDR3, the DNA is TGTGCCACCTCCGGGGTCGCGGGAGGGACCGGGGAGCTGTTTTTT.

The chain uses TRBV14 and TRBJ1-2, with unresolved D. Germline lookup yields CDR1 SGHDN and CDR2 FVKESK. V was pared by 2 bases and J by 8 bases, with 12 bases between. CDR3 size: 13 residues. CDR3 sequence (DNA): TGTGCCAGCAGCCAACGCTGGAGATCGGGCTACACCTTC. Translation: CASSQRWRSGYTF.

The sample holds one count of this clone. The gene calls are TRBV6-5 and TRBJ1-2; no reliable D call. CDR3 length: 14 residues. V lost 10 bases and J 5 bases, leaving 20 bases between the germline ends. Germline CDR1 MNHEY, CDR2 SVGAGI. The CDR3 coding sequence is TGTGCCATCAACGACCCCTCCGCACCTTATGGCTACACCTTC. Translating gives CAINDPSAPYGYTF.

Remarks on this clone: Other DNA variants within this sample encode the same CDR3. The chain carries TRBV11-2 and TRBJ1-2; TRBD1 might be the D (6 bases). This CDR3 has 14 amino acids. The germline V gene has CDR1 SGHAT and CDR2 FQNNGV. V lost 1 base to trimming and J lost 4 bases, with 10 bases between them. CDR3 bases: TGTGCCAGCAGCTTAGTACAGGGAAGCTATGGCTACACCTTC. Amino acids: CASSLVQGSYGYTF.

There are a few counts of this clone. V gene TRBV2 combines with J gene TRBJ1-6; D not certain. Germline CDR1 reads SNHLY; CDR2 reads FYNNEI. The CDR3 has 15 amino acids. Trimming stripped 4 bases from V and 7 bases from J, with 14 bases between. In nucleotides, the CDR3 is TGTGCCAGCAGTGTCAGAGGGAAGCGAAATTCACCCCTCCACTTT. Translating gives CASSVRGKRNSPLHF.

The chain has TRBV4-1 and TRBJ1-5, with no clear D. Between the trimmed V and J ends, which lost 2 bases and 0 bases, there was a span of 8 bases. Per germline, CDR1 MGHRA and CDR2 YSYEKL. The CDR3 sequence is 15 residues long. CDR3 DNA sequence: TGCGCCAGCAGCCAATGGTTAAGTAGCAATCAGCCCCAGCATTTT. Translating it yields CASSQWLSSNQPQHF.

The V call is TRBV7-9, the J call TRBJ2-7; no firm D call. The V gene's germline CDR1 is SEHNR and CDR2 FQNEAQ (reference sequence). V lost 4 bases, J lost 3 bases, and 4 bases lay in between. This CDR3 comprises 11 residues. The DNA for the CDR3 is TGTGCCAGCAGCTCCCACTACGAGCAGTACTTC. It is translated as CASSSHYEQYF.

This clone was recorded many times. V gene TRBV9 combines with J gene TRBJ2-3; the D gene is possibly TRBD2 (7 bases). CDR3 length equals 15 residues. V was cut by 0 bases and J by 3 bases, with 11 bases left in between. Looked up from germline, CDR1 is SGDLS and CDR2 is YYNGEE. CDR3 nucleotide sequence: TGTGCCAGCAGCGTAGAGGGGGGGCGTACAGATACGCAGTATTTT. Encoded protein: CASSVEGGRTDTQYF.